Shown below are 28 T cell receptor beta chains from a single sample sequenced in a study of shared clonotypes between healthy human individuals. The table came from immunoSEQ multiplex PCR; TCRdb's copy has only in-frame clones and leaves some out. The sample contains just over 2,000,000 clones, 85% to 95% of which appear only once. Sequencing was performed on naive CD4+ T cells sorted from blood. Subset meaning: CD45RA+ positively selected. The receptor source for this set is a man aged 18 to 35 in good health.

V is TRBV6-5 and J is TRBJ1-1, with 8 bases lining up with TRBD1. In germline, CDR1 is MNHEY, CDR2 SVGAGI. Unmatched junction bases numbered 11, after V lost 4 bases and J lost 10 bases. This CDR3 contains 14 residues. DNA for the CDR3: TGTGCCAGCAGTTTAGCACAGGGGGTTGCGGGAGCTTTCTTT. As protein: CASSLAQGVAGAFF.

The chain uses TRBV20-1 and TRBJ2-3, with a weak D call TRBD2 (6 bases). Looked up from germline, CDR1 is DFQATT and CDR2 is SNEGSKA (reference sequence). The CDR3 sequence is 11 residues long. V was shortened by 3 bases and J by 8 bases, with 9 bases between the two germline ends. For the CDR3, the DNA is TGCAGTGCTAGCGGGACTGCTACGCAGTATTTT. It is translated as CSASGTATQYF.

This clone came up once. V gene TRBV28 combines with J gene TRBJ1-4; D is unresolved. Trimming removed 6 bases from V and 8 bases from J, with 16 bases in between. Germline V gives CDR1 MDHEN, CDR2 SYDVKM. The length of the CDR3 is 14 residues. CDR3 protein: CASRRGGMGEKLFF. The CDR3 DNA follows: TGTGCCAGCAGACGCGGAGGGATGGGGGAAAAACTGTTTTTT. The full variable domain, its missing parts supplied by reference TRBV28 and TRBJ1-4, is DVKVTQSSRYLVKRTGEKVFLECVQDMDHENMFWYRQDPGLGLRLIYFSYDVKMKEKGDIPEGYSVSREKKERFSLILESASTNQTSMYLCASRRGGMGEKLFFGSGTQLSVL.

Of note for this clone: Other nucleotide sequences in the sample specify the same CDR3. The chain is built from TRBV9 and TRBJ2-7, with D perhaps matching TRBD1 (6 bases). The V gene lost 0 bases and the J gene lost 2 bases, with 12 bases spanning the gap. This CDR3 is 15 amino acids long. CDR1 is SGDLS and CDR2 is YYNGEE in the germline V gene. CDR3 nucleotide sequence: TGTGCCAGCAGCGTAGGGGGCACAGGGACCTACGAGCAGTACTTC. This translates into CASSVGGTGTYEQYF.

As for this clone: A much more abundant neighbour one base away suggests this may be a read error. The chain has TRBV7-8 and TRBJ1-6; D may be TRBD1 (5 bases). Germline values: CDR1 SGHVS, CDR2 FQNEAQ. This CDR3 comprises 12 residues. Trimming shortened V by 0 bases and J by 12 bases, and 6 bases separated the two germline ends. For the CDR3, the DNA is TGTGCCAGCAGCTTAGCGGGGGGACCCCTCCACTTT. Residues: CASSLAGGPLHF. The full variable domain, its missing parts supplied by reference TRBV7-8 and TRBJ1-6, is GAGVSQSPRYKVAKRGQDVALRCDPISGHVSLFWYQQALGQGPEFLTYFQNEAQLDKSGLPSDRFFAERPEGSVSTLKIQRTQQEDSAVYLCASSLAGGPLHFGNGTRLTVT.

The CDR3 bases are TGCGCCAGCAGCCAAGATAGGAGCGGTACTAGCGGGAGGTTCCTTACAGATACGCAGTATTTT. This gives the protein CASSQDRSGTSGRFLTDTQYF. The chain recombines TRBV4-3 with TRBJ2-3; 12 nucleotides agree with TRBD2. After removal of 0 bases from V and 3 bases from J, the junction contained 16 bases not matched to a gene. The germline V gene encodes CDR1 LGHNA and CDR2 YSLEER. CDR3 length: 21 amino acids.

Points on this clone: Other DNA sequences within the sample encode an identical CDR3. The chain is built from TRBV18 and TRBJ2-7, with D tentatively TRBD1 or TRBD2 (5 bases each). Trimming pared 0 bases from V and 4 bases from J, leaving 10 bases between. From germline, CDR1 is KGHSH and CDR2 LQKENI. CDR3 length: 14 residues. The DNA for the CDR3 is TGTGCCAGCTCACCACCAGGGACCCAGTACGAGCAGTACTTC. This encodes CASSPPGTQYEQYF.

The chain couples TRBV7-9 to TRBJ2-7; weak D call: TRBD1 (5 bases). CDR3 length: 15 amino acids. V lost 0 bases and J 2 bases, leaving 11 bases between the germline ends. Germline CDR1 SEHNR, CDR2 FQNEAQ (reference sequence). CDR3 nucleotide sequence: TGTGCCAGCAGCTTAGCGGCAGGGCGAACCTACGAGCAGTACTTC. It specifies CASSLAAGRTYEQYF.

The chain is built from TRBV12-5 and TRBJ2-2; TRBD2 is a possible D gene (5 bases). CDR1 is LGHNT, CDR2 FRNRAP, per germline. V lost 9 bases and J 5 bases, leaving 13 bases between the germline ends. The CDR3 length is 13 residues. DNA of the CDR3: TGTGCTAGCCGATGGTCGGGGACCGGGGAGCTGTTTTTT. Encoded protein: CASRWSGTGELFF.

The chain couples TRBV6-5 to TRBJ2-2; D perhaps matches TRBD2 (5 bases). CDR1 is MNHEY, CDR2 SVGAGI, per germline. Trimming stripped 0 bases from V and 4 bases from J, with 9 bases between. The CDR3 is made up of 15 amino acids. CDR3 coding DNA: TGTGCCAGCAGTTACTCGTCGCGGGCCACCGGGGAGCTGTTTTTT. Its protein is CASSYSSRATGELFF.

The chain employs TRBV2 and TRBJ2-7, with 8 nucleotides matching TRBD2. Germline CDR1 is SNHLY and CDR2 is FYNNEI. This CDR3 spans 15 amino acids. With V trimmed by 2 bases and J by 2 bases, 5 bases remained unmatched. The CDR3 loop is CASSETGGPPYEQYF. CDR3 coding DNA: TGTGCCAGCAGTGAAACGGGGGGGCCCCCCTACGAGCAGTACTTC.

The chain links TRBV11-2 to TRBJ2-7; 7 bases line up with TRBD1. The CDR3 spans 15 residues. The germline CDR1 and CDR2 sequences are SGHAT and FQNNGV. The trim removed 5 bases at V and 0 bases at J, leaving 7 bases unmatched. The CDR3 nucleotides are TGTGCCAGCAGCCAATGGGGACAGAGCTCCTACGAGCAGTACTTC. As protein: CASSQWGQSSYEQYF.

Comments on this clone: Other DNA variants within this sample encode the same CDR3. This sequence joins TRBV28 and TRBJ1-5; D ambiguous. CDR1 MDHEN and CDR2 SYDVKM come from the germline V gene. Trimming stripped 8 bases from V and 1 base from J, with 6 bases between. The length of the CDR3 is 12 residues. The CDR3 spells CASVESNQPQHF. The CDR3 DNA sequence: TGTGCCAGCGTCGAGAGCAATCAGCCCCAGCATTTT.

This chain uses TRBV6-5 with TRBJ1-2; the D is unclear. This CDR3 is built from 14 residues. The V gene's germline CDR1 is MNHEY and CDR2 SVGAGI. Trimming shortened V by 2 bases and J by 7 bases, and 14 bases separated the two germline ends. The DNA of the CDR3 is TGTGCCAGCAGTTACCAAGCCCTTCCGGGTGGCTACACCTTC. Amino acid sequence: CASSYQALPGGYTF.

V usage is TRBV11-2 and J usage is TRBJ1-2, with 7 bases lining up with TRBD1. J lost 0 bases, V lost 5 bases, and 6 bases had no gene match. The germline gives CDR1 SGHAT, CDR2 FQNNGV. This CDR3 is built from 15 residues. The CDR3 DNA sequence: TGTGCCAGCAGCGACATCAGGGGGGCTAACTATGGCTACACCTTC. Its protein product is CASSDIRGANYGYTF.

V is TRBV10-3 and J is TRBJ1-5; D might be TRBD1 (5 bases). The ends were cut back, 6 bases at V and 3 bases at J, with 12 bases in the middle. Germline values: CDR1 ENHRY, CDR2 SYGVKD. The CDR3 length is 14 residues. CDR3 protein: CAIREGNDNQPQHF. CDR3 nucleotides: TGTGCCATCAGAGAGGGGAATGACAATCAGCCCCAGCATTTT.

This rearrangement joins TRBV5-1 to TRBJ1-5; D unclear. This CDR3 has 15 residues. V lost 4 bases, J lost 6 bases, and 17 bases lay in between. Germline V gives CDR1 SGHRS, CDR2 YFSETQ. The CDR3 DNA reads as TGCGCCAGCAGCCCGGACGGTGGGGTCGGTCAGCCCCAGCATTTT. It encodes CASSPDGGVGQPQHF.

Concerning this clone itself: At the DNA level, this CDR3 is encoded by other sequences in the same sample as well. The chain joins TRBV30 to TRBJ2-5; D remains ambiguous. Germline CDR1 GTSNPN, CDR2 SVGIG (reference sequence). The CDR3 sequence is 13 residues long. Deletions cut 0 bases from V and 1 base from J, with 6 bases between. CDR3 bases: TGTGCCTGGAGTGTAAGAGTCCAAGAGACCCAGTACTTC. Amino acid sequence: CAWSVRVQETQYF.

As for this clone: This sample includes further DNA sequences coding for the same CDR3. V is TRBV11-3 and J is TRBJ1-1, with D possibly being TRBD1 (5 bases). V lost 2 bases and J lost 2, with 9 bases in between. Germline V gives CDR1 SGHNT, CDR2 YENEEA. The CDR3 has 14 residues. CDR3: CASSLQGLNTEAFF. DNA of the CDR3: TGTGCCAGCAGCTTACAGGGATTAAACACTGAAGCTTTCTTT.

The V gene is TRBV6-5, the J gene TRBJ1-5, with no clear D. The CDR3 totals 14 residues. The V gene lost 6 bases and the J gene lost 3 bases, with 12 bases spanning the gap. Germline V gene sequence: CDR1 MNHEY, CDR2 SVGAGI. The CDR3, as DNA: TGTGCCAGCAGGTCCCCGGGTGACAATCAGCCCCAGCATTTT. It yields the protein CASRSPGDNQPQHF.

This clone came up many times. At the DNA level, this CDR3 is encoded by other sequences in the same sample as well. The V gene is TRBV29-1, the J gene TRBJ1-1; TRBD1 might be the D (6 bases). The CDR3 totals 12 residues. Germline V gene data show CDR1 as SQVTM and CDR2 as ANQGSEA. The V gene lost 3 bases and the J gene lost 1 base, with 6 bases spanning the gap. CDR3 sequence: CSVDRGNTEAFF. As DNA, the CDR3 is TGCAGCGTTGACAGGGGGAACACTGAAGCTTTCTTT.

The rearrangement joins TRBV7-9 to TRBJ1-6, with TRBD1 as a possible D gene (6 bases). Germline CDR1 reads SEHNR; CDR2 reads FQNEAQ (reference sequence). V lost 3 bases, J lost 7 bases, and 19 bases lay in between. This CDR3 region has 17 residues. The CDR3 bases are TGTGCCAGCAGCTTGCCCCCGCGCGGGGGCGGCAATTCACCCCTCCACTTT. Residues: CASSLPPRGGGNSPLHF.

This sequence joins TRBV7-2 and TRBJ1-1; D gene uncertain. V was cut by 3 bases and J by 4 bases, with 12 bases left in between. This CDR3 is built from 14 residues. CDR1 SGHTA and CDR2 FQGNSA come from the germline V gene. CDR3 nucleotide sequence: TGTGCCAGCAGCTTGGACGGTCTGACCACTGAAGCTTTCTTT. Protein product: CASSLDGLTTEAFF. Full variable domain (remainder filled in from reference TRBV7-2 and TRBJ1-1): GAGVSQSPSNKVTEKGKDVELRCDPISGHTALYWYRQSLGQGLEFLIYFQGNSAPDKSGLPSDRFSAERTGGSVSTLTIQRTQQEDSAVYLCASSLDGLTTEAFFGQGTRLTVV.

V usage is TRBV27 and J usage is TRBJ2-7, with 12 bases fitting TRBD1. The CDR3 loop spans 15 amino acids. Germline V gene sequence: CDR1 MNHEY, CDR2 SMNVEV (reference sequence). J lost 1 base, V lost 4 bases, and 2 bases had no gene match. This CDR3 is CASSSGQGASYEQYF. CDR3 DNA: TGTGCCAGCAGTTCGGGACAGGGGGCATCCTACGAGCAGTACTTC.

CDR3 DNA: TGTGCCAGCAGTCCACTGGGGAACGAGCAGTACTTC. Amino acids: CASSPLGNEQYF. V and J are TRBV7-9 and TRBJ2-7; D remains ambiguous. Trimming cost V 6 bases and J 5 bases, with 11 bases left between them. Germline V gives CDR1 SEHNR, CDR2 FQNEAQ (reference sequence). The CDR3 spans 12 residues.

The chain employs TRBV5-4 and TRBJ2-7; D is unresolved. Trimming removed 4 bases from V and 2 bases from J, with 10 bases in between. The CDR3 totals 13 residues. Germline V gives CDR1 SGHNT, CDR2 YYREEE (reference sequence). The CDR3 loop is CASSTATAYEQYF. CDR3 bases: TGTGCCAGCAGCACCGCCACAGCCTACGAGCAGTACTTC. The full variable domain, completed using reference TRBV5-4 and TRBJ2-7, is ETGVTQSPTHLIKTRGQQVTLRCSSQSGHNTVSWYQQALGQGPQFIFQYYREEENGRGNFPPRFSGLQFPNYSSELNVNALELDDSALYLCASSTATAYEQYFGPGTRLTVT.

The rearrangement uses TRBV7-2 and TRBJ1-5; no firm D call. V was shortened by 2 bases and J by 1 base, with 3 bases between the two germline ends. The CDR3 is made up of 13 amino acids. CDR1 is SGHTA, CDR2 FQGNSA, per germline. The CDR3 loop reads CASSLWSNQPQHF. DNA for the CDR3: TGTGCCAGCAGCTTATGGAGCAATCAGCCCCAGCATTTT.

The chain carries TRBV10-3 and TRBJ2-7; D perhaps matches TRBD1 (6 bases). Trimming stripped 6 bases from V and 5 bases from J, with 11 bases between. The germline CDR1 and CDR2 sequences are ENHRY and SYGVKD. The CDR3 spans 12 residues. CDR3: CAIRGGLDEQYF. In nucleotides, the CDR3 is TGTGCCATCAGAGGGGGTTTAGACGAGCAGTACTTC.